Below, 30 T cell receptor beta chains from the same sample are listed, as sequenced in a study of OX40 agonist ivuxolimab in advanced cancers. Some clones are missing from TCRdb's copy, which holds only in-frame ones; the method was immunoSEQ multiplex PCR. The sample lists around 72,000 clones, 70% to 90% seen once, with 7% to 9.5% in the top ten. Sequenced material: CD4+ or CD8+ T cells sorted from blood, taken in a trial of the OX40 agonist ivuxolimab. These receptors came from an adult with an advanced solid tumor such as melanoma, head and neck, liver or kidney cancer.

The V gene is TRBV5-4, the J gene TRBJ2-5, with 11 bases lining up with TRBD2. CDR1 and CDR2 from the germline V gene are SGHNT and YYREEE (reference sequence). CDR3 length: 17 amino acids. The junction had 12 bases not matched to a gene; V was cut back by 3 bases and J by 5 bases. CDR3 protein: CASSSPGTSGLRETQYF. CDR3 bases: TGTGCCAGCAGCTCGCCCGGGACTAGCGGTTTAAGGGAGACCCAGTACTTC.

The rearrangement uses TRBV9 and TRBJ2-3; TRBD2 might be the D (6 bases). V was shortened by 0 bases and J by 2 bases, with 10 bases between the two germline ends. Germline CDR1 SGDLS, CDR2 YYNGEE. This CDR3 comprises 15 residues. The CDR3 is CASSVVGGNTDTQYF. CDR3 bases: TGTGCCAGCAGCGTAGTAGGCGGGAACACAGATACGCAGTATTTT.

This chain links TRBV7-8 with TRBJ2-3, with 8 nucleotides matching TRBD2. Germline V lookup: CDR1 SGHVS, CDR2 FQNEAQ. This CDR3 spans 15 amino acids. Trimming at V came to 5 bases and at J to 3 bases, leaving 7 bases not matched to a gene. DNA for the CDR3: TGTGCCAGCAGCAACCGGGGGGGCGCAACAGATACGCAGTATTTT. Translating it yields CASSNRGGATDTQYF.

In this sample, this clone turned up once. The V gene is TRBV5-1, the J gene TRBJ2-3; D is perhaps TRBD1 (5 bases). This CDR3 region has 17 residues. The germline V gene has CDR1 SGHRS and CDR2 YFSETQ. The V end lost 4 bases, the J end lost 0 bases, and 18 bases lay between the germline ends. The CDR3 DNA reads as TGCGCCAGCAGCCCCCTAAGGGGCAGGGCTAGCACAGATACGCAGTATTTT. Translating it yields CASSPLRGRASTDTQYF.

V gene TRBV4-1 combines with J gene TRBJ1-2; D perhaps matches TRBD1 (6 bases). This CDR3 has 15 residues. Germline lookup yields CDR1 MGHRA and CDR2 YSYEKL. Trimming shortened V by 3 bases and J by 5 bases, and 16 bases separated the two germline ends. The CDR3 region has the DNA TGCGCCAGCAGCCATCCCCCACAGGGAAAGTATGGCTACACCTTC. Protein product: CASSHPPQGKYGYTF.

This chain links TRBV7-3 with TRBJ2-5, with a weak D call TRBD1 (5 bases). Trimming took 0 bases from V and 1 from J, leaving 9 bases between them. Germline V gene sequence: CDR1 SGHTA, CDR2 FQGTGA. The CDR3 extends over 15 amino acids. CDR3 region: CASSLTRGTQETQYF. For the CDR3, the DNA is TGTGCCAGCAGCTTAACAAGGGGAACCCAAGAGACCCAGTACTTC.

This clone was picked up one time. This chain uses TRBV18 with TRBJ1-4; maybe TRBD1 (5 bases). V was clipped by 0 bases and J by 8 bases, with 7 bases between them. The CDR3 has 13 amino acids. Looked up from germline, CDR1 is KGHSH and CDR2 is LQKENI. CDR3 in DNA: TGTGCCAGCTCACCACCTAAGGGGGAAAAACTGTTTTTT. Amino acids: CASSPPKGEKLFF.

The V and J genes are TRBV21-1 and TRBJ1-6. TRBV21-1 is classified as a pseudogene. This CDR3 is 15 amino acids long. The CDR3 region is CASSKVGYPNSPLHF. The CDR3 DNA reads as TGTGCCAGCAGCAAAGTAGGGTACCCCAATTCACCCCTCCACTTT.

V is TRBV7-9 and J is TRBJ1-5; perhaps TRBD1 as D (5 bases). The CDR3 sequence is 16 residues long. V dropped 3 bases and J dropped 0 bases, with 12 bases sitting between them. Germline CDR1 reads SEHNR; CDR2 reads FQNEAQ (reference sequence). The CDR3 protein is CASSFGGGGSNQPQHF. CDR3 nucleotides: TGTGCCAGCAGCTTCGGTGGGGGTGGTAGCAATCAGCCCCAGCATTTT.

The rearrangement uses TRBV4-1 and TRBJ1-2; D perhaps matches TRBD1 (6 bases). The CDR3 is made up of 16 amino acids. Germline assignment: CDR1 MGHRA and CDR2 YSYEKL. V lost 0 bases and J 4 bases, leaving 15 bases between the germline ends. CDR3 protein: CASSQDRNGGPYGYTF. CDR3 nucleotide sequence: TGCGCCAGCAGCCAAGACAGGAACGGGGGGCCCTATGGCTACACCTTC.

The gene calls are TRBV19 and TRBJ2-3, with 11 bases lining up with TRBD2. The germline V gene encodes CDR1 LNHDA and CDR2 SQIVND (reference sequence). V was clipped by 3 bases and J by 4 bases; unmatched bases: 3. The CDR3 has 15 amino acids. CDR3 nucleotide sequence: TGTGCCAGTAGTATTAGCGGGGGGGCCGCAGATACGCAGTATTTT. Translated: CASSISGGAADTQYF. Together with reference TRBV19 and TRBJ2-3, the CDR3 gives the full variable domain: DGGITQSPKYLFRKEGQNVTLSCEQNLNHDAMYWYRQDPGQGLRLIYYSQIVNDFQKGDIAEGYSVSREKKESFPLTVTSAQKNPTAFYLCASSISGGAADTQYFGPGTRLTVL.

This chain uses TRBV28 with TRBJ1-1; TRBD1 matches 11 bases. Trimming removed 4 bases from V and 5 bases from J; junction bases left unmatched: 9. The CDR3 contains 16 residues. Germline V gene lookup returns CDR1 MDHEN and CDR2 SYDVKM. This CDR3 reads CASSYLGQGARTEAFF. DNA of the CDR3: TGTGCCAGCAGTTACCTCGGACAGGGGGCTAGGACTGAAGCTTTCTTT.

V gene TRBV11-2 combines with J gene TRBJ2-1; no firm D call. Germline lookup yields CDR1 SGHAT and CDR2 FQNNGV. V dropped 0 bases and J dropped 3 bases, with 9 bases sitting between them. This CDR3 is built from 15 residues. CDR3 sequence: CASSLESQNYNEQFF. CDR3 nucleotides: TGTGCCAGCAGCTTAGAGAGTCAGAACTACAATGAGCAGTTCTTC.

This clone was observed many times. V gene TRBV25-1 combines with J gene TRBJ1-3; D is possibly TRBD1 (5 bases). The CDR3 runs to 13 residues. V lost 2 bases to trimming and J lost 4 bases, with 6 bases between them. Germline V gene lookup returns CDR1 MGHDK and CDR2 SYGVNS. CDR3 DNA: TGTGCCAGCAGTGAACCAGGGGGAAACACCATATATTTT. Amino acid sequence: CASSEPGGNTIYF. Supplemented by reference TRBV25-1 and TRBJ1-3, the full variable domain reads EADIYQTPRYLVIGTGKKITLECSQTMGHDKMYWYQQDPGMELHLIHYSYGVNSTEKGDLSSESTVSRIRTEHFPLTLESARPSHTSQYLCASSEPGGNTIYFGEGSWLTVV.

This clone was recorded a few times. The J gene is TRBJ2-1, the V gene TRBV2; 14 nucleotides align to TRBD2. The ends lost 5 bases at V and 4 bases at J; junction bases unmatched: 4. The germline V gene encodes CDR1 SNHLY and CDR2 FYNNEI. The CDR3 totals 16 residues. CDR3 amino acids: CASSPGLAGEYNEQFF. CDR3 nucleotide sequence: TGTGCCAGCAGTCCGGGACTAGCGGGAGAGTACAATGAGCAGTTCTTC.

J is TRBJ1-5 and V is TRBV11-2, with D unresolved. The CDR3 extends over 13 amino acids. V was pared by 1 base and J by 5 bases, with 6 bases between. Germline CDR1 SGHAT, CDR2 FQNNGV. The CDR3 loop reads CASSLGPDQPQHF. In DNA form, the CDR3 reads TGTGCCAGCAGCTTAGGTCCCGATCAGCCCCAGCATTTT.

J is TRBJ1-2 and V is TRBV2; 7 bases are shared with TRBD1. Germline-derived CDR1 and CDR2 are SNHLY and FYNNEI. V trimming: 5 bases; J trimming: 8 bases; junction bases outside the gene matches: 8. There are 13 residues in the CDR3. The CDR3 sequence is CASSSGTARGYTF. The CDR3 region has the DNA TGTGCCAGCAGTTCCGGGACAGCGAGAGGCTACACCTTC.

The J gene is TRBJ1-2, the V gene TRBV6-1; the D is unclear. V was cut by 3 bases and J by 7 bases, with 6 bases left in between. CDR1 MNHNS and CDR2 SASEGT come from the germline V gene. This CDR3 comprises 11 residues. CDR3 nucleotide sequence: TGTGCCAGCAGTGAGGCGGGTGGCTACACCTTC. Its translation is CASSEAGGYTF.

In DNA, the CDR3 is TGCGCCAGCAGCTTAATAGCGGGGTCTGACAATGAGCAGTTCTTC. Encoded protein: CASSLIAGSDNEQFF. V usage is TRBV5-1 and J usage is TRBJ2-1, with TRBD2 matching 8 bases. This CDR3 is 15 amino acids long. The ends lost 2 bases at V and 5 bases at J; junction bases unmatched: 6. CDR1 and CDR2 from the germline V gene are SGHRS and YFSETQ.

In this sample, this clone turned up once. The V gene is TRBV10-3, the J gene TRBJ2-7; 8 positions agree with TRBD1. The CDR3 has 15 amino acids. Germline V gene data show CDR1 as ENHRY and CDR2 as SYGVKD. The ends lost 5 bases at V and 2 bases at J; junction bases unmatched: 8. In nucleotides, the CDR3 is TGTGCCATCAGTTCTCCGGACAGGGAGACCTACGAGCAGTACTTC. Residues: CAISSPDRETYEQYF.

This clone has a single count. The chain links TRBV5-6 to TRBJ2-3; 9 bases are shared with TRBD1. J gave up 4 bases and V 7 bases, and 7 bases lay outside the gene matches. This CDR3 spans 14 amino acids. Germline CDR1 is SGHDT and CDR2 is YYEEEE. The CDR3 DNA sequence: TGTGCCAGCGTTACTACAGGGGGCGCAGATACGCAGTATTTT. Translated: CASVTTGGADTQYF.

This clone was picked up a small number of times. The V gene is TRBV4-1, the J gene TRBJ2-1, with 7 bases identical to TRBD2. Trimming cost V 4 bases and J 2 bases; bases outside gene matches: 11. The germline V gene encodes CDR1 MGHRA and CDR2 YSYEKL. The CDR3 has 17 residues. The CDR3 spells CASSLPSSGDTYNEQFF. CDR3 DNA sequence: TGCGCCAGCAGCCTACCCTCTAGCGGAGACACCTACAATGAGCAGTTCTTC.

The chain carries TRBV28 and TRBJ2-3, with D perhaps given as TRBD1 or TRBD2 (5 bases each). The germline gives CDR1 MDHEN, CDR2 SYDVKM. Trimming removed 4 bases from V and 3 bases from J, with 11 bases in between. The CDR3 has 14 amino acids. CDR3 nucleotide sequence: TGTGCCAGCAGTTGGGGGTTGGGAACAGATACGCAGTATTTT. This gives the protein CASSWGLGTDTQYF.

The chain couples TRBV29-1 to TRBJ1-2, with 9 positions matching TRBD1. The J segment lost 2 bases and the V segment lost 7 bases, leaving 2 bases of the junction unmatched. Germline loops: CDR1 SQVTM, CDR2 ANQGSEA. The CDR3 length is 12 residues. CDR3 sequence reads: CSAGTGNYGYTF. For the CDR3, the DNA is TGCAGCGCCGGGACAGGGAACTATGGCTACACCTTC.

The V gene is TRBV7-9, the J gene TRBJ2-7; TRBD1 aligns across 7 bases. The V segment lost 4 bases and the J segment 4 bases; nucleotides outside the gene matches: 4. The CDR3 loop spans 13 amino acids. The germline V gene has CDR1 SEHNR and CDR2 FQNEAQ (reference sequence). The CDR3 loop is CASSWGTEYEQYV. The CDR3 DNA sequence: TGTGCCAGCAGCTGGGGGACAGAATACGAGCAGTACGTC.

V is TRBV21-1 and J is TRBJ2-7. TRBV21-1 is a pseudogene segment. This CDR3 is 14 amino acids long. DNA of the CDR3: TGTGCCAGCAGCAAAGGGGGAGGGGGCCACGAGCAGTACGTC. Translating gives CASSKGGGGHEQYV.

This clone was seen a single time. The chain has TRBV6-1 and TRBJ2-5, with D perhaps TRBD1 (5 bases). Germline CDR1 is MNHNS and CDR2 is SASEGT. The CDR3 is 14 amino acids. V lost 3 bases, J lost 7 bases, and 15 bases lay in between. The CDR3 DNA reads TGTGCCAGCAGTGAGATGGCAGGGTTGGGGACCCAGTACTTC. This codes for CASSEMAGLGTQYF.

The CDR3 here is CASSESYRGEKLFF. Here the CDR3 DNA reads TGTGCCAGCAGTGAATCCTACAGGGGTGAAAAACTGTTTTTT. V is TRBV28 and J is TRBJ1-4; the match to TRBD1 covers 7 bases. Losses at the gene ends were 5 bases for V and 7 bases for J; bases not matched to a gene: 7. The CDR3 totals 14 residues. Per germline, CDR1 MDHEN and CDR2 SYDVKM.

This chain joins TRBV28 and TRBJ1-4, with a weak D call TRBD1 (5 bases). Trimming shortened V by 7 bases and J by 6 bases, and 12 bases separated the two germline ends. Germline V gene lookup returns CDR1 MDHEN and CDR2 SYDVKM. This CDR3 comprises 13 residues. The DNA for the CDR3 is TGTGCCAGCACGGGGGGGATCTATGAAAAACTGTTTTTT. Protein sequence: CASTGGIYEKLFF. Combining the CDR3 with reference TRBV28 and TRBJ1-4 gives the whole variable domain DVKVTQSSRYLVKRTGEKVFLECVQDMDHENMFWYRQDPGLGLRLIYFSYDVKMKEKGDIPEGYSVSREKKERFSLILESASTNQTSMYLCASTGGIYEKLFFGSGTQLSVL.

This clone was seen more than once but under ten times. The CDR3 loop is CASSATGSLYGYTF. The CDR3 coding sequence is TGTGCCAGCAGCGCCACAGGGTCCCTCTATGGCTACACCTTC. The chain links TRBV9 to TRBJ1-2; possible D gene TRBD1, 6 bases. Germline-derived CDR1 and CDR2 are SGDLS and YYNGEE. Trimming left V 3 bases short and J 4 bases short, with 13 bases between. The length of the CDR3 is 14 residues.